Below, 4 T cell receptor beta chains from the same sample are listed, as sequenced in a study of identical twins. TCRdb reprocessed the 5' RACE reads with MiXCR, giving one entry per CDR3 protein. The table has more than 1.5 million distinct CDR3 sequences, 32% seen once. Material: cord blood. Receptors originate from a newborn girl in good health.

V gene TRBV3-1 combines with J gene TRBJ2-5; D is possibly TRBD2 (6 bases). V dropped 4 bases and J dropped 2 bases, with 14 bases sitting between them. The V gene's germline CDR1 is LGHDT and CDR2 YNNKEL (reference sequence). CDR3 length equals 15 residues. The CDR3 DNA reads TGTGCCAGCAGCCCGCTTCTAGCGTATCAAGAGACCCAGTACTTC. Translation: CASSPLLAYQETQYF.

The genes are TRBV12-3 or TRBV12-4 and TRBJ2-2; a weak D match, TRBD2 (5 bases). CDR3 size: 14 residues. Trimming took off 3 bases at V and 5 bases at J, with 10 bases between the two ends. CDR3 in amino acids: CASSFTGYTGELFF. Here the CDR3 DNA reads TGTGCCAGCAGTTTTACGGGGTATACCGGGGAGCTGTTTTTT.

A few counts support this clonotype. The germline gene is not matched at one end of the junction; a read error may be the cause. The chain links TRBV29-1 to TRBJ2-7, with 7 bases lining up with TRBD1. In germline, CDR1 is SQVTM, CDR2 ANQGSEA. This CDR3 has 13 residues. CDR3 protein: CSVSPGQPYERYF. Here the CDR3 DNA reads TGCAGCGTTTCCCCGGGACAGCCCTACGAGCGGTACTTC.

Comments on this clonotype: A read error may account for a junction end that differs from germline. The genes are TRBV12-3 or TRBV12-4 and TRBJ2-3; 9 nucleotides match TRBD1. The CDR3 spans 20 residues. For the CDR3, the DNA is TGTGCCAGCAGTTTTGCCTACCGAGTTTCTGGGACAGGGATAGCAGATACGGAGTATTTT. Translating it yields CASSFAYRVSGTGIADTEYF.